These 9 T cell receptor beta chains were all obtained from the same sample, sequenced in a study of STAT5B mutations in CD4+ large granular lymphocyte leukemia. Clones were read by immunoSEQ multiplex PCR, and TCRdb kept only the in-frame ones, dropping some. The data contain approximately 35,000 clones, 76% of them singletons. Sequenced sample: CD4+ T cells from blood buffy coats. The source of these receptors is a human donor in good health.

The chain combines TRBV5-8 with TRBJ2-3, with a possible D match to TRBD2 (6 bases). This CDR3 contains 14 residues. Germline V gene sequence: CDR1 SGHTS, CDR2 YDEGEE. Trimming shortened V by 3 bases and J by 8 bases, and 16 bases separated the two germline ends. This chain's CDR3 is CASSSWAPGGTQYF. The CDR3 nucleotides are TGTGCCAGCAGCTCATGGGCCCCCGGGGGTACGCAGTATTTT.

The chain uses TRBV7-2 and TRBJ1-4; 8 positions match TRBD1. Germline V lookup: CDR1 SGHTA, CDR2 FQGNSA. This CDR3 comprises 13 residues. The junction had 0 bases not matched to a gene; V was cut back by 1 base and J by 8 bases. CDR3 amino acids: CASSLDRGEKLFF. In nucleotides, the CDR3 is TGTGCCAGCAGCTTAGACAGGGGGGAAAAACTGTTTTTT. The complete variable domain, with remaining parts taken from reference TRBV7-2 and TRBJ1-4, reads GAGVSQSPSNKVTEKGKDVELRCDPISGHTALYWYRQSLGQGLEFLIYFQGNSAPDKSGLPSDRFSAERTGGSVSTLTIQRTQQEDSAVYLCASSLDRGEKLFFGSGTQLSVL.

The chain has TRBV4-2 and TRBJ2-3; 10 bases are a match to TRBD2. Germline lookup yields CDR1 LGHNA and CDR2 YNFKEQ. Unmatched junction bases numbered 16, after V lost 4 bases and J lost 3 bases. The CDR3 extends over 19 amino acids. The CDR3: CASSRSGSSGGMRTDTQYF. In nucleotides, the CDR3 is TGTGCCAGCAGCCGCTCCGGGAGTAGCGGGGGGATGCGGACAGATACGCAGTATTTT.

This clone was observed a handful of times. CDR3 region: CASSGPREPNTEAFF. The CDR3 DNA follows: TGTGCCAGCAGCGGCCCCAGGGAGCCGAACACTGAAGCTTTCTTT. The V and J genes are TRBV9 and TRBJ1-1, with D possibly being TRBD1 (5 bases). The CDR3 is made up of 15 amino acids. The germline V gene encodes CDR1 SGDLS and CDR2 YYNGEE. Deletions cut 3 bases from V and 1 base from J, with 13 bases between.

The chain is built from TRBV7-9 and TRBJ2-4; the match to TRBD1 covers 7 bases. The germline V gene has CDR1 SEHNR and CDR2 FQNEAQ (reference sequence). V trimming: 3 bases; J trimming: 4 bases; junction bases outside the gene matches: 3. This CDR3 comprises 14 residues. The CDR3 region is CASSLGTEKNIQYF. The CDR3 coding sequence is TGTGCCAGCAGCTTGGGGACAGAAAAAAACATTCAGTACTTC.

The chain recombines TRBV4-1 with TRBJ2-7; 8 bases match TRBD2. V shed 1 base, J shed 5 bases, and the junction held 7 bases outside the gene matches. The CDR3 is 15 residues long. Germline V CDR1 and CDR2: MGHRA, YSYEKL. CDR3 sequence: CASSQAGGPTDEQYF. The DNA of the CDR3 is TGCGCCAGCAGCCAAGCGGGAGGGCCTACGGACGAGCAGTACTTC.

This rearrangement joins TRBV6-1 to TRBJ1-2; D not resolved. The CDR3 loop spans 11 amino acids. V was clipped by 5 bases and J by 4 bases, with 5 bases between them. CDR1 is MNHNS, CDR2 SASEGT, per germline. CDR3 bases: TGTGCCAGCAGTCCGGGCTATGGCTACACCTTC. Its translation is CASSPGYGYTF.

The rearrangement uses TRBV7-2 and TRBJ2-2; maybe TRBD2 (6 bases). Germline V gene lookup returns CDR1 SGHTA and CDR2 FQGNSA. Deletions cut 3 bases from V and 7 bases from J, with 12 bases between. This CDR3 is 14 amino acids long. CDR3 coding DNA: TGTGCCAGCAGCTTCGGCGGGGTGAGCGGGGAGCTGTTTTTT. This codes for CASSFGGVSGELFF.

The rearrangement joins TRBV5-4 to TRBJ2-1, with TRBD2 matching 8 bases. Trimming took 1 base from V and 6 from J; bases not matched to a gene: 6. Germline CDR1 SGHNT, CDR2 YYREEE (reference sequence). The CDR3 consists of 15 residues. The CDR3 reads CASSLTPGTSNEQFF. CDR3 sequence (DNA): TGTGCCAGCAGCTTGACCCCCGGGACTAGCAATGAGCAGTTCTTC. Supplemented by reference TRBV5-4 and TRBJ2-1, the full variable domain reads ETGVTQSPTHLIKTRGQQVTLRCSSQSGHNTVSWYQQALGQGPQFIFQYYREEENGRGNFPPRFSGLQFPNYSSELNVNALELDDSALYLCASSLTPGTSNEQFFGPGTRLTVL.